The entry below gives a single T cell receptor (beta chain) sequence along with its context. It lacks a known antigen. Base-call qualities are not available, and no considerably larger clone is one nucleotide away. The library was prepared using 5' RACE. Sequencing was performed on an Illumina HiSeq 2500. A second roughly 6 to 12 cycle PCR used a sample-barcoded 5' primer and a J-beta primer mix. A template-switch 5' adaptor carrying 12 random nucleotides introduced a unique molecular identifier onto each TCR beta cDNA molecule. At least 2.5 million CDR3-containing paired-end reads were obtained from each sample. First-strand cDNA was synthesized from all RNA with the Mint cDNA synthesis kit, primed by a TRBC-specific oligonucleotide. Following uracil-DNA glycosylase treatment, all cDNA underwent a first 18-cycle PCR with the universal primers M1SS and BC2_uni_R. As for the authors' bioinformatics: For normalization, 1 million high-quality reads, each with a distinct molecular identifier, were randomly selected from each sample. Reads with shared molecular identifiers were discarded instead of being binned into consensus sequences. MiTCR, run with a Q25 quality threshold and the strictest error-elimination algorithm, handled CDR3 identification, clonotype clustering and error correction. A nonparametric unseen species model with Euler transformation was used to estimate a lower bound on total TCR beta diversity. TCRdb passed the public sequencing reads through fastp at Q25 and MiXCR, retaining productive beta sequences. CDR3 protein sequences are deduplicated, and each keeps its most common genes and DNA. It is TCRdb's table, rather than the study itself, that gives the V and J calls and clone size. A total of fewer than 950,000 distinct CDR3 sequences appear in this sample, 40% to 65% of them only once. Of the sample, roughly two fifths is held by the ten largest clones.

The roughly 42 donors, aged about 6 to 95 years, were systemically healthy Caucasian individuals from Russia. Around 9.8 milliliters of peripheral blood were collected from each donor into EDTA-treated Vacutainer tubes. Ficoll-Paque density-gradient centrifugation was used to isolate PBMCs, with at least 7 million per sample. Total RNA, at least 6 micrograms per sample, was extracted from PBMCs with Trizol reagent. For every donor, flow cytometry on a PBMC aliquot measured the percentage of naive CD45RAhigh/CD27high T cells. The data were taken from a study of blood T cells in healthy people across ages (dated by TCRdb to between 2015 and 2017). With regard to the full study: Template switching captured roughly one uniquely barcoded TCR beta cDNA molecule per two T cells in model experiments. The donors were divided into four age groups: young (average around 17 years), middle-aged (roughly 40), aged (about 56) and long-lived (more than 75). Donors of different ages were randomly distributed across sequencing lanes to avoid experimental bias. The study analyzed two additional independent replicas of 1 million unique cDNA reads from the same blood draw for two donors, one aged 18 to 30 and one aged 80 or older. Age-related changes in TCR beta repertoire diversity were measured in the study by deep sequencing normalized with unique cDNA molecular identifiers. Beyond this particular receptor, the publication reports: Compared with the aged group, the long-lived group had more naive CD4+ T cells, fewer expanded clones and increased TCR diversity, a pattern suggesting age selection. As age increased, observed TCR beta diversity per million T cells dropped in a roughly linear way, and a significant reduction was already evident by age 40. Because donor CMV infection status was unknown, age-related changes in expanded clonotypes were potentially confounded. Observed TCR beta diversity correlated strongly with the percentage of naive T cells measured by flow cytometry. Bulk unsorted PBMC profiling prevented conclusive comparison of naive and antigen-experienced compartments. Estimates of total diversity from one million sequenced T cells were regarded as lower bounds and underestimates.

The CDR3 measures 13 amino acids from cysteine to phenylalanine. Of the read, only the CDR3 DNA is kept; its 39 bases are in frame from base 1. Cut back by 5 bases and 3 bases, the V and J ends lie 10 bases apart. Sequencing used blood. The clonotype originates from a man older than 75 in good health. This receptor chain uses TRBV12-3 or TRBV12-4 and TRBJ1-2; the D gene remains uncertain. The sequenced DNA: TGTGCCAGCAGTCCCCCTGGATACTATGGCTACACCTTC. It encodes CASSPPGYYGYTF.